Listed below are T cell receptor beta chains from one sample, sequenced in a study of identical twins. TCRdb passed the 5' RACE reads through MiXCR, listing each CDR3 protein once. The table includes about 810,000 distinct CDR3 sequences, over 9% detected once. These data also formed part of another study, on yellow fever vaccine responses in identical twins.

The sequenced sample was PBMCs. The origin of the receptors is a woman aged 18 to 35 in good health. Both conserved end residues are part of each CDR3. D genes are given only for firm matches. Clone sizes are given selectively: once, few, many, or a class where the clone is expanded.

d_call	v_call	clone_size	j_call	cdr3_aa	cdr3_nt
TRBD1	TRBV7-6	.	TRBJ1-1	CASSRGTGANTEAFF	TGTGCCAGCAGCCGCGGAACAGGGGCAAACACTGAAGCTTTCTTT
.	TRBV6-1	.	TRBJ2-4	CASTPPAFKNIQYF	TGTGCCAGCACCCCCCCCGCCTTCAAAAACATTCAGTACTTC
.	TRBV10-3	few	TRBJ1-1	CAISQGTQTEAFF	TGTGCCATCAGTCAGGGGACCCAAACTGAAGCTTTCTTT
TRBD2	TRBV6-1	.	TRBJ2-1	CASSARTSQNNEQFF	TGTGCCAGCAGTGCCCGGACTAGCCAAAACAATGAGCAGTTCTTC
TRBD2	TRBV4-2	once	TRBJ2-1	CASSQVDDRLAGLNEQFF	TGTGCCAGCAGCCAAGTGGACGATCGACTAGCGGGACTCAATGAGCAGTTCTTC
TRBD2	TRBV20-1	many	TRBJ2-3	CSAREIAGTSTDTQYF	TGCAGTGCTAGGGAAATAGCGGGTACTAGCACAGATACGCAGTATTTT
TRBD2	TRBV20-1	.	TRBJ2-3	CSARDPGLAGGPGDTQYF	TGCAGTGCTAGAGATCCGGGACTAGCGGGGGGGCCTGGGGATACGCAGTATTTT
.	TRBV29-1	.	TRBJ2-1	CSVEGGPTSSYNEQFF	TGCAGCGTTGAGGGTGGGCCCACAAGCTCCTACAATGAGCAGTTCTTC
TRBD1	TRBV20-1	few	TRBJ2-1	CSARDNRGRINEQFF	TGCAGTGCTAGGGACAACAGGGGGCGCATCAATGAGCAGTTCTTC
.	TRBV5-1	few	TRBJ1-1	CASSPRPGGTEAFF	TGCGCCAGCAGCCCCCGACCGGGAGGGACTGAAGCTTTCTTT
.	TRBV20-1	.	TRBJ1-1	CSARPREDTEAFF	TGCAGTGCTAGACCGCGGGAGGACACTGAAGCTTTCTTT
.	TRBV12-3/TRBV12-4	.	TRBJ2-1	CASSLDYRPVYNEQFF	TGTGCCAGCAGTTTAGATTACAGACCCGTTTACAATGAGCAGTTCTTC
.	TRBV3-1	.	TRBJ1-6	CASSQVQGYNSPLHF	TGTGCCAGCAGCCAAGTACAGGGCTATAATTCACCCCTCCACTTT
TRBD1	TRBV7-8	few	TRBJ1-5	CASSPTAGTGASEPQHF	TGTGCCAGCAGCCCCACTGCGGGGACAGGGGCTTCTGAGCCCCAGCATTTT
.	TRBV29-1	few	TRBJ2-3	CSVGTRDSLGLPWGTDTQYF	TGCAGCGTTGGAACACGGGACAGCTTGGGACTCCCCTGGGGTACAGATACGCAGTATTTT
.	TRBV12-3/TRBV12-4	.	TRBJ2-1	CASSLVPQEDEQFF	TGTGCCAGCAGTTTAGTTCCGCAGGAGGATGAGCAGTTCTTC
TRBD1	TRBV20-1	few	TRBJ1-5	CSASLGQMGNQPQHF	TGCAGTGCTAGCTTGGGACAGATGGGGAATCAGCCCCAGCATTTT
TRBD2	TRBV20-1	.	TRBJ2-1	CSASRTSGGYNEQFF	TGCAGTGCTTCACGGACTAGCGGCGGTTACAATGAGCAGTTCTTC
.	TRBV5-1	.	TRBJ2-2	CASSLSLKGTGELFF	TGCGCCAGCAGCCTTAGCCTCAAGGGTACCGGGGAGCTGTTTTTT
TRBD2	TRBV25-1	few	TRBJ2-1	CASSDGLAGVRNNEQFF	TGTGCCAGCAGTGATGGACTAGCGGGAGTTCGCAACAATGAGCAGTTCTTC
TRBD2	TRBV29-1	few	TRBJ2-7	CSVVAGGGDEQYF	TGCAGCGTTGTGGCGGGAGGTGGTGACGAGCAGTACTTC
.	TRBV20-1	.	TRBJ2-4	CSAIRGSSAKNIQYF	TGCAGTGCCATCCGAGGATCGTCGGCCAAAAACATTCAGTACTTC
.	TRBV7-9	few	TRBJ1-2	CASINGPQRSYGYTF	TGTGCCAGCATCAATGGGCCACAGAGAAGCTATGGCTACACCTTC
.	TRBV6-2/TRBV6-3	few	TRBJ2-3	CASSYGGAGTDTQYF	TGTGCCAGCAGTTACGGAGGGGCCGGCACAGATACGCAGTATTTT
.	TRBV7-8	few	TRBJ1-1	CASSGREGGTEAFF	TGTGCCAGCAGCGGACGGGAGGGGGGGACTGAAGCTTTCTTT
.	TRBV11-2	.	TRBJ2-1	CASSLGAQGYNEQFF	TGTGCCAGCAGCTTAGGAGCCCAGGGCTACAATGAGCAGTTCTTC
TRBD1	TRBV2	.	TRBJ2-7	CAAEGQGARVQYF	TGTGCCGCGGAGGGACAGGGGGCGCGTGTGCAGTACTTC
.	TRBV10-3	.	TRBJ1-6	CAISESAKSSYNSPLHF	TGTGCCATCAGTGAGTCTGCGAAAAGCTCCTATAATTCACCCCTCCACTTT
.	TRBV12-3/TRBV12-4	few	TRBJ2-7	CASSFQGQQYF	TGTGCCAGCAGTTTTCAAGGACAGCAGTACTTC
.	TRBV29-1	many	TRBJ2-5	CSVPGLPGETQYF	TGCAGCGTCCCGGGACTTCCTGGAGAGACCCAGTACTTC
.	TRBV11-2	few	TRBJ2-5	CASSRRPDPYQETQYF	TGTGCCAGCAGCAGACGACCCGACCCCTACCAAGAGACCCAGTACTTC
.	TRBV29-1	.	TRBJ2-5	CSGRTDRETQYF	TGCAGCGGTCGGACGGATCGGGAGACCCAGTACTTC